Presented here are 13 T cell receptor beta chains from one specimen sequenced in a study of OX40 agonist ivuxolimab in advanced cancers. The method was immunoSEQ multiplex PCR; TCRdb's version includes in-frame clones alone and lacks a portion of them. Here the sample spans fewer than 25,000 clones, approximately 91% being singletons. The sample in question was CD4+ or CD8+ T cells sorted from blood, obtained in a trial of the OX40 agonist ivuxolimab. The receptors here all came from an adult with an advanced solid tumor such as melanoma, head and neck, liver or kidney cancer.

The V call is TRBV5-1, the J call TRBJ2-7; TRBD2 matches 7 bases. Trimming at V came to 0 bases and at J to 3 bases, leaving 3 bases not matched to a gene. The CDR3 totals 14 residues. Germline CDR1 is SGHRS and CDR2 is YFSETQ. CDR3 sequence reads: CASSLASGNYEQYF. The CDR3 region has the DNA TGCGCCAGCAGCTTGGCCAGCGGGAACTACGAGCAGTACTTC.

V and J are TRBV28 and TRBJ2-7, with D possibly called TRBD1 or TRBD2 (5 bases each). The V and J ends lost 1 base and 5 bases respectively, with 15 bases between them. The CDR3 runs to 15 residues. Germline CDR1 reads MDHEN; CDR2 reads SYDVKM. For the CDR3, the DNA is TGTGCCAGCAGTTTATTAAGTGGGACGGGCGACGAGCAGTACTTC. Translation gives CASSLLSGTGDEQYF. The full variable domain, completed using reference TRBV28 and TRBJ2-7, is DVKVTQSSRYLVKRTGEKVFLECVQDMDHENMFWYRQDPGLGLRLIYFSYDVKMKEKGDIPEGYSVSREKKERFSLILESASTNQTSMYLCASSLLSGTGDEQYFGPGTRLTVT.

Points on this clone: This may be a read error: a much more frequent sequence differs by one nucleotide. The rearrangement uses TRBV6-6 and TRBJ1-4, with D possibly being TRBD1 (5 bases). Trimming took off 0 bases at V and 10 bases at J, with 9 bases between the two ends. CDR1 MNHNY and CDR2 SVGAGI come from the germline V gene (reference sequence). The CDR3 is 13 residues long. The CDR3 coding sequence is TGTGCCAGCAGTTACTCGACGGGGGGAAAACTGTTTTTT. Its translation: CASSYSTGGKLFF.

The V gene is TRBV11-2, the J gene TRBJ2-7; possible D gene TRBD2, 5 bases. CDR1 is SGHAT, CDR2 FQNNGV, per germline. Trimming removed 3 bases from V and 7 bases from J, with 13 bases in between. This CDR3 spans 13 amino acids. CDR3 in amino acids: CASSFGLSWEQYF. DNA of the CDR3: TGTGCCAGCAGCTTCGGACTTTCGTGGGAGCAGTACTTC.

The CDR3, as DNA: TGTGCCAGCAGCACTCCCCTCCGGGAGCTTCCGGGCAATGAGCAGTTCTTC. As protein: CASSTPLRELPGNEQFF. This sequence joins TRBV11-3 and TRBJ2-1, with D tentatively TRBD2 (6 bases). CDR1 and CDR2 from the germline V gene are SGHNT and YENEEA. The V gene lost 5 bases and the J gene lost 6 bases, with 23 bases spanning the gap. The CDR3 runs 17 residues.

V is TRBV4-1 and J is TRBJ1-5, with a tentative D call TRBD1 (6 bases). The ends were cut back, 3 bases at V and 3 bases at J, with 12 bases in the middle. This CDR3 has 15 residues. Germline V gene lookup returns CDR1 MGHRA and CDR2 YSYEKL. In nucleotides, the CDR3 is TGCGCCAGCAGCCAGACTCCAGGGGTCAATCAGCCCCAGCATTTT. Protein sequence: CASSQTPGVNQPQHF.

The chain recombines TRBV27 with TRBJ2-2; D is ambiguous. CDR1 is MNHEY, CDR2 SMNVEV, per germline (reference sequence). This CDR3 spans 13 amino acids. V was shortened by 4 bases and J by 2 bases, with 5 bases between the two germline ends. CDR3: CASSYLNTGELFF. For the CDR3, the DNA is TGTGCCAGCAGTTACCTTAACACCGGGGAGCTGTTTTTT.

The rearrangement links TRBV28 to TRBJ2-7; D not resolved. The V gene's germline CDR1 is MDHEN and CDR2 SYDVKM. The CDR3 has 12 amino acids. V was clipped by 3 bases and J by 3 bases, with 6 bases between them. The CDR3 sequence is CASSFVSYEQYF. The CDR3 coding sequence is TGTGCCAGCAGTTTCGTCAGCTACGAGCAGTACTTC.

V is TRBV27 and J is TRBJ1-2; D gene ambiguous. The CDR3 length is 16 residues. Germline values: CDR1 MNHEY, CDR2 SMNVEV (reference sequence). Trimming cost V 3 bases and J 5 bases, with 19 bases left between them. CDR3 amino acids: CASSFEWNPLRYGYTF. The CDR3 DNA is TGTGCCAGCAGTTTCGAATGGAACCCACTCCGATATGGCTACACCTTC.

CDR3 bases: TGTGCCTGGAGGGAGGGGACAAGGGGCGATGAGCAGTTCTTC. It codes for CAWREGTRGDEQFF. The rearrangement uses TRBV30 and TRBJ2-1; perhaps D is TRBD1 or TRBD2 (6 bases each). This CDR3 has 14 residues. Deletions cut 3 bases from V and 8 bases from J, with 17 bases between. Germline CDR1 is GTSNPN and CDR2 is SVGIG (reference sequence).

The J gene is TRBJ1-1, the V gene TRBV11-2, with D tentatively TRBD1 (5 bases). Germline V gene lookup returns CDR1 SGHAT and CDR2 FQNNGV. There are 14 residues in the CDR3. V gave up 5 bases and J gave up 5 bases, with 15 bases separating them. The CDR3 DNA is TGTGCCAGCAGCGTGTCGGGGGGTGGGACTGAAGCTTTCTTT. Translating it yields CASSVSGGGTEAFF. Variable domain in full (rest from reference TRBV11-2 and TRBJ1-1): EAGVAQSPRYKIIEKRQSVAFWCNPISGHATLYWYQQILGQGPKLLIQFQNNGVVDDSQLPKDRFSAERLKGVDSTLKIQPAKLEDSAVYLCASSVSGGGTEAFFGQGTRLTVV.

The genes are TRBV6-5 and TRBJ1-3; D is undetermined. The CDR3 spans 14 residues. Per germline, CDR1 MNHEY and CDR2 SVGAGI. V shed 9 bases and J shed 0 bases, with 12 bases lying between them. CDR3: CASTGPASGNTIYF. The DNA of the CDR3 is TGTGCCAGTACCGGGCCCGCCTCTGGAAACACCATATATTTT.

About this clone itself: At one end, the junction sequence differs from germline, possibly due to a read error. The V gene is TRBV27, the J gene TRBJ1-5; unclear D gene. The CDR3 loop spans 14 amino acids. The germline V gene has CDR1 MNHEY and CDR2 SMNVEV (reference sequence). The CDR3 protein is CASSLSGDNQPQHF. CDR3 bases: TGTGCCAGCAGTCTATCGGGAGACAATCAGCCCCAGCATTTT.